A selection of T cell receptor beta chains follows, all from one sample in a study of blood T cell repertoires in COVID-19. The table came from immunoSEQ multiplex PCR; TCRdb's copy has only in-frame clones and leaves some out. The data show tens of thousands of clones, with around 85% seen just once and 6.5% to 9.5% held by the top ten. Sequenced sample: peripheral blood. The source of these receptors is a man aged 25 to 45 with acute or convalescent COVID-19. Both conserved end residues are part of each CDR3. The D gene is left open where the match is weak. Expanded clones are given a class, and other clones once, few, many or no size at all.

v_call,clone_size,j_call,d_call,cdr3_nt,cdr3_aa
TRBV28,.,TRBJ1-2,TRBD1,TGTGCCAGCAAGTCGATGGGACAGGGGATCTATGGCTACACCTTC,CASKSMGQGIYGYTF
TRBV24-1,.,TRBJ1-6,.,TGTGCCACTGACCACAGGGTTAGGGGCACCCTCCACTTT,CATDHRVRGTLHF
TRBV5-6,.,TRBJ1-2,.,TGTGCCAGCAGCTTGGATGTCGGGGTGCGGGTCTATGGCTACACCTTC,CASSLDVGVRVYGYTF
TRBV6-6,.,TRBJ2-3,TRBD1,TGTGCCAGCAGTCACCGACAGGGGTCTTCACAAAGCACAGATACGCAGTATTTT,CASSHRQGSSQSTDTQYF
TRBV11-2,.,TRBJ2-5,TRBD1,TGTGCCAGCAGCGTGGGACAGCTAATTAGCGTGGAGACCCAGTACTTC,CASSVGQLISVETQYF
TRBV30,.,TRBJ1-1,.,TGTGCCTGGACACAGCCCATGAACACTGAAGCTTTCTTT,CAWTQPMNTEAFF
TRBV5-5,.,TRBJ2-1,TRBD2,TGTGCCAGCAGCTTGTTTGCGGGAGGGCTCTACAATGAGCAGTTCTTC,CASSLFAGGLYNEQFF
TRBV18,.,TRBJ2-1,TRBD2,TGTGCCAGCTCACCTAGCCTAGCGGGAGAGGTTGAGCAGTTCTTC,CASSPSLAGEVEQFF
TRBV25-1,.,TRBJ2-4,.,TGTGCCAGTGCCGGGGAAGCCAAAAACATTCAGTACTTC,CASAGEAKNIQYF
TRBV20-1,.,TRBJ2-1,.,TGCAGTGCTACACGGGATGAGCAGTTCTTC,CSATRDEQFF
TRBV28,.,TRBJ1-2,.,TGTGCCAGCAGTTTAGTAGTCCCTAACTATGGCTACACCTTC,CASSLVVPNYGYTF
TRBV6-5,few,TRBJ1-5,TRBD1,TGTGCCAGCAGCAAGGGACAGGGGCTATATGAGCCCCAGCATTTT,CASSKGQGLYEPQHF
TRBV19,.,TRBJ2-7,TRBD2,TGTGCCAGTAGTGTCCTAGCGGGCGGATCCTACGAGCAGTACTTC,CASSVLAGGSYEQYF
TRBV10-3,.,TRBJ2-2,.,TGTGCCATCAGGCCAGGGGACACCGGGGAGCTGTTTTTT,CAIRPGDTGELFF
TRBV2,.,TRBJ2-7,.,TGTGCCAGCAGTGAAAGGCAGGCCTTGAACTACGAGCAGTACTTC,CASSERQALNYEQYF
TRBV10-3,.,TRBJ2-1,.,TGTGCCATCAGTGAGATCTCCAATGAGCAGTTCTTC,CAISEISNEQFF
TRBV6-2/TRBV6-3,.,TRBJ2-7,.,TGTGCCAGCAGCACCCGGGGCGAGCAGTACTTC,CASSTRGEQYF
TRBV10-2,.,TRBJ2-2,.,TGCGCCAGCAGTGTGGGGGGAGGCGGGGAGCTGTTTTTT,CASSVGGGGELFF
TRBV7-2,once,TRBJ1-1,TRBD1,TGTGCCAGCAGCGACGGGACAGCGAACACTGAAGCTTTCTTT,CASSDGTANTEAFF
TRBV2,.,TRBJ2-1,TRBD1,TGTGCCAGCAAACAGGGGGTTGAGCAGTTCTTC,CASKQGVEQFF
TRBV12-3/TRBV12-4,.,TRBJ2-5,TRBD1,TGTGCCAGCAGTAAGAACAGGGGCGAGACCCAGTACTTC,CASSKNRGETQYF
TRBV24-1,.,TRBJ2-2,TRBD1,TGTGCCACCAGTGACACCCGGACAGGGAACACCGGGGAGCTGTTTTTT,CATSDTRTGNTGELFF
TRBV4-1,.,TRBJ2-7,TRBD2,TGCGCCAGCAGCCAAGTCCTCACTAGCGACTCCTACGAGCAGTACTTC,CASSQVLTSDSYEQYF
TRBV19,.,TRBJ1-5,TRBD1,TGTGCCAGTCGGCCCTTCAAGGGGGCTGCTTGGAATCAGCCCCAGCATTTT,CASRPFKGAAWNQPQHF
TRBV18,.,TRBJ2-3,TRBD2,TGTGCCAGCTCACCACTAGCGGGGGCCACAGATACGCAGTATTTT,CASSPLAGATDTQYF
TRBV7-2,.,TRBJ2-7,.,TGTGCCAGCAGCTCCCCCCTGGACACTCACCTCTACGAGCAGTACTTC,CASSSPLDTHLYEQYF
TRBV18,.,TRBJ1-3,.,TGTGCCAGCTCACCACCAGGGCGGACAGTAAACACCATATATTTT,CASSPPGRTVNTIYF
TRBV5-6,.,TRBJ2-2,.,TGTGCCAGCAGCTTGGGAGGCGGGGAGCTGTTTTTT,CASSLGGGELFF
TRBV7-2,.,TRBJ2-6,TRBD1,TGTGCCAGCAGTTCCGGGACAGGCTACGACTCTGGGGCCAACGTCCTGACTTTC,CASSSGTGYDSGANVLTF
TRBV5-1,.,TRBJ1-2,.,TGCGCCAGCAGCTCCTACGGGAATGGCTACACCTTC,CASSSYGNGYTF
TRBV11-3,.,TRBJ1-5,TRBD1,TGTGCCAGCAGCTTAGGCGGCGACAGGGGGATGGGGCCCCAGCATTTT,CASSLGGDRGMGPQHF
TRBV19,.,TRBJ2-1,TRBD2,TGTGCCAGTAGTATAGGACACGGGACTAGCGGGATGGAGGACAATGAGCAGTTCTTC,CASSIGHGTSGMEDNEQFF
TRBV7-9,.,TRBJ2-7,TRBD1,TGTGCCAGCAGTCCTACAGGGGCCTACGAGCAGTACTTC,CASSPTGAYEQYF
TRBV7-3,.,TRBJ2-2,TRBD2,TGTGCCAGCAGCCCCCTGGCGGGAGGGCCGTCGAACACCGGGGAGCTGTTTTTT,CASSPLAGGPSNTGELFF
TRBV19,.,TRBJ1-5,.,TGTGCCAGTAGTATAGGGGGCTGGAGCAATCAGCCCCAGCATTTT,CASSIGGWSNQPQHF
TRBV6-5,.,TRBJ2-5,.,TGTGCCAGCAGTTTCCGGGTGGAGACCCAGTACTTC,CASSFRVETQYF
TRBV9,.,TRBJ2-7,TRBD2,TGTGCCAGCAGCGCGGGACTAGCGGCCTACGAGCAGTACTTC,CASSAGLAAYEQYF
TRBV2,.,TRBJ1-3,TRBD1,TGTGCCAGCAGTGAACAGGGGGATCCTGGAAACACCATATATTTT,CASSEQGDPGNTIYF
TRBV9,.,TRBJ1-3,.,TGTGCCAGCAGCCTGGGGACTCCGAACACCATATATTTT,CASSLGTPNTIYF
TRBV10-3,.,TRBJ1-5,.,TGTGCCATCAGTGGCACTACAAATCAGCCCCAGCATTTT,CAISGTTNQPQHF
TRBV10-3,once,TRBJ1-1,.,TGTGCCATCAGTGAGCAGGTGGGGAACACTGAAGCTTTCTTT,CAISEQVGNTEAFF
TRBV7-9,few,TRBJ2-1,TRBD2,TGTGCCAGCCGGGGTAGCGGGAGTTACAATGAGCAGTTCTTC,CASRGSGSYNEQFF
TRBV19,.,TRBJ2-1,.,TGTGCCAGTAGTATTGGGACTTACTACAATGAGCAGTTCTTC,CASSIGTYYNEQFF
TRBV3-1/TRBV3-2,.,TRBJ1-2,.,TGTGCCAGCAGCCAAAGGGGCTATGATAGTGGCTACACCTTC,CASSQRGYDSGYTF
TRBV6-4,.,TRBJ2-3,TRBD1,TGTGCCAGCAGTGAAAAACAGGGGTGGCGAGATACGCAGTATTTT,CASSEKQGWRDTQYF
TRBV7-9,.,TRBJ2-3,.,TGTGCCAGCAGCTTAGGTCCCCGGCGAGGCTCAGATACGCAGTATTTT,CASSLGPRRGSDTQYF
TRBV5-1,.,TRBJ2-5,.,TGCGCCAGCAGCTTTGTTGCAGGGGAAGAGACCCAGTACTTC,CASSFVAGEETQYF
TRBV7-2,.,TRBJ1-1,TRBD1,TGTGCCAGCAGCTTAATTGCGGGACAGCCGGCCACTGAAGCTTTCTTT,CASSLIAGQPATEAFF
TRBV7-2,.,TRBJ1-1,.,TGTGCCAGCAGCTTATCGTTCACTCGGGAGGGTCCATTCACTGAAGCTTTCTTT,CASSLSFTREGPFTEAFF
TRBV3-1/TRBV3-2,many,TRBJ1-2,TRBD1,TGTGCCAGCAGCCTACCCCTACCGGGACAGACTTATGGCTACACCTTC,CASSLPLPGQTYGYTF
TRBV7-2,.,TRBJ1-3,.,TGTGCCAGCAGGCAGGGTTCTGGAAACACCATATATTTT,CASRQGSGNTIYF
TRBV7-3,.,TRBJ2-5,TRBD2,TGTGCCAGCAGCCTGGGACTAGCTGGGGAGACCCAGTACTTC,CASSLGLAGETQYF
TRBV14,.,TRBJ1-1,.,TGTGCCAGCAGCCAAGGAGTAGGGGGGAACACTGAAGCTTTCTTT,CASSQGVGGNTEAFF
TRBV7-9,.,TRBJ2-5,TRBD2,TGTGCCAGCAGCCCCCGTAGGGGGACTAGCCCACTCCAAGAGACCCAGTACTTC,CASSPRRGTSPLQETQYF
TRBV5-6,.,TRBJ2-3,TRBD2,TGTGCCAGCAGCCCGGGGGGTTTTACGCAGTATTTT,CASSPGGFTQYF